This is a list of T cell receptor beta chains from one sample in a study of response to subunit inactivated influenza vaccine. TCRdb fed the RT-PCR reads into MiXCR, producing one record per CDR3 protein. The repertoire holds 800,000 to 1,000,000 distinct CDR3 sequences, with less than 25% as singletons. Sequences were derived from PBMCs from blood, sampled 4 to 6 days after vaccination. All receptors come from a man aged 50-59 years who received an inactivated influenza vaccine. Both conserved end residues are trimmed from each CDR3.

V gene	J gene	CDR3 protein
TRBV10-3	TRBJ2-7	AISSTGSGEQY
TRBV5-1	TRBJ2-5	ASRFGTNEETQY
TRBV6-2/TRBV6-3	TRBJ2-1	ASALWANNEQF
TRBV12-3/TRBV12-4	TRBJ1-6	ASSRGSNSPLH
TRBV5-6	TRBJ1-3	ASSFGGGSENTIY
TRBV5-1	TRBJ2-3	ASSPSGRDTDTQY
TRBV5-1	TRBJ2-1	ASRGLAGALYNEQF
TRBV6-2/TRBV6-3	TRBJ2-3	ASSQSDIDTQY
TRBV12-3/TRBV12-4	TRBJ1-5	ASSLGENQPQH
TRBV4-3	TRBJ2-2	ASSQEGRQGAGTGELF
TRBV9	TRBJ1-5	ASSPGQGPSSLQPQH
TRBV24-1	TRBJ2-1	ATSEPTSDWTNEQF
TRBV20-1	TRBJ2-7	SAPPGLDSYEQY
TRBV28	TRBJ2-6	ASSPRDRPLNVLT
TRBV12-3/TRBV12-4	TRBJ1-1	ASSFSFGAF
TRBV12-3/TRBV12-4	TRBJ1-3	ASSLGSSGNTIY
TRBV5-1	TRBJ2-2	ASSPHLLEAGELF